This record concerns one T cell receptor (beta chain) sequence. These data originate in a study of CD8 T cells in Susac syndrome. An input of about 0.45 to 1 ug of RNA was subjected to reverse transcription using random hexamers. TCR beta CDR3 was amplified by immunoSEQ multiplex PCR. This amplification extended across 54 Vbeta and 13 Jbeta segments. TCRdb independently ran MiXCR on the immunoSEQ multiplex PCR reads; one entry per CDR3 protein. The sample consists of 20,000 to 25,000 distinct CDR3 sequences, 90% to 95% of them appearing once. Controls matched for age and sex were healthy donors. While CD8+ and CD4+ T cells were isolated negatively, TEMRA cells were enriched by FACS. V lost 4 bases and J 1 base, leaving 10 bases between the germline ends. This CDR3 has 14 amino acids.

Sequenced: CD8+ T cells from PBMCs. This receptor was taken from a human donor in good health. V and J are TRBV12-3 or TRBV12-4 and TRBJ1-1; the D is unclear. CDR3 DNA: TGTGCCAGCAGTTCCTTCCCCGCGAACACTGAAGCTTTCTTT. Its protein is CASSSFPANTEAFF.